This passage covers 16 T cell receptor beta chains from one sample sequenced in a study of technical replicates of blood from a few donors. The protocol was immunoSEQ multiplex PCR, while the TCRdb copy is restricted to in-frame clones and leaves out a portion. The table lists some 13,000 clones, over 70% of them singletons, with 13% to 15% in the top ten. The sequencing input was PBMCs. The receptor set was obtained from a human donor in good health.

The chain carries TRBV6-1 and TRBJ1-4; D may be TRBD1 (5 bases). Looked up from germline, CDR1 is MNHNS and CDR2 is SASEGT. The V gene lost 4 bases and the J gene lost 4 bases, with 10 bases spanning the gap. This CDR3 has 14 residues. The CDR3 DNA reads TGTGCCAGCAGTGGGACACTCAATAATGAAAAACTGTTTTTT. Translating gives CASSGTLNNEKLFF.

The CDR3 DNA is TGTGCCAGCAGTTCCCGCGGGGGGGAGGGAGAGACCCAGTACTTC. Protein: CASSSRGGEGETQYF. J is TRBJ2-5 and V is TRBV6-1, with 9 bases aligning to TRBD2. Trimming removed 5 bases from V and 4 bases from J; junction bases left unmatched: 8. The CDR3 length is 15 residues. The V gene's germline CDR1 is MNHNS and CDR2 SASEGT.

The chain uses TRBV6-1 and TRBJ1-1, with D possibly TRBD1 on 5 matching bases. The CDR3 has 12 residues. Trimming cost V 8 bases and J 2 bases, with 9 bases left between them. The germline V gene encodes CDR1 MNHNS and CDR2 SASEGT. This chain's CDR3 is CASYTGNTEAFF. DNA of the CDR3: TGTGCCAGCTATACAGGTAACACTGAAGCTTTCTTT.

CDR3 nucleotides: TGTGCCAGCAGACCGGGACTAGCGGGGAATGAGCAGTTCTTC. Encoded protein: CASRPGLAGNEQFF. J is TRBJ2-1 and V is TRBV6-5; 13 bases map to TRBD2. V was clipped by 6 bases and J by 7 bases; unmatched bases: 3. The CDR3 is 14 amino acids. Germline CDR1 MNHEY, CDR2 SVGAGI.

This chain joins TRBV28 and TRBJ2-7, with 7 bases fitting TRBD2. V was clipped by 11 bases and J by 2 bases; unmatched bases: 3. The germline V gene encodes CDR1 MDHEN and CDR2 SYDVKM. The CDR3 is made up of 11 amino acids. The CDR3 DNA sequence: TGTGCCTGCGGGAGTGCCTACGAGCAGTACTTC. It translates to CACGSAYEQYF.

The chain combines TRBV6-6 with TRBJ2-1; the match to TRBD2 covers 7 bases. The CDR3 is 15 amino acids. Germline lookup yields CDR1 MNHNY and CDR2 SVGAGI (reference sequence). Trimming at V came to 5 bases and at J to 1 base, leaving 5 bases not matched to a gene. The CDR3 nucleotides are TGTGCCAGCAGTCACCCGGGAGGATCCTACAATGAGCAGTTCTTC. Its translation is CASSHPGGSYNEQFF.

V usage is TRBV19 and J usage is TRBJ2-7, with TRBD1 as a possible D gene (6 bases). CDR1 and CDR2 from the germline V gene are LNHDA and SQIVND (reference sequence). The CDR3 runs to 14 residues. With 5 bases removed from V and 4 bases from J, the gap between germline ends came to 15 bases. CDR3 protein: CASSPQGSLYEQYF. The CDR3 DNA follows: TGTGCCAGTAGTCCACAGGGAAGCCTTTACGAGCAGTACTTC.

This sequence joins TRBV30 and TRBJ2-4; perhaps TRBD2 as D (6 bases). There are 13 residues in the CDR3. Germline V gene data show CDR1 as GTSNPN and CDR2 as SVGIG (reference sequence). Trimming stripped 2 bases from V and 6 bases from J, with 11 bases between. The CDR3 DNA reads TGTGCCTGGAGTAAGGCCGGGGGAAACATTCAGTACTTC. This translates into CAWSKAGGNIQYF.

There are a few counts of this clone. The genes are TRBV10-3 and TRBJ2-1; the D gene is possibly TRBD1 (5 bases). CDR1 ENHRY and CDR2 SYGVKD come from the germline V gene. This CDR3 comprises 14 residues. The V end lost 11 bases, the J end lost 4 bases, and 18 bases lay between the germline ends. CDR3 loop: CAARRTLTYNEQFF. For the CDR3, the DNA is TGTGCCGCGCGCCGGACACTTACTTACAATGAGCAGTTCTTC.

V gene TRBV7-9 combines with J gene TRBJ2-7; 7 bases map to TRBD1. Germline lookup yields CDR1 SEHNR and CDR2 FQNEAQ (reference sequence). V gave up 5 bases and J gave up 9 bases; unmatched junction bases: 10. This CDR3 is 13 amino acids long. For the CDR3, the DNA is TGTGCCAGCAGCCCCGGGACAGCTCGGGGGCAGTACTTC. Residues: CASSPGTARGQYF.

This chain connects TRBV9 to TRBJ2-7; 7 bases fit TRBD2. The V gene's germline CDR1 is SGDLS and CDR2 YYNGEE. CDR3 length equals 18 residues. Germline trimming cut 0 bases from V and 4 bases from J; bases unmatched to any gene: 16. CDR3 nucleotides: TGTGCCAGCAGCGTAGGGCCCCCTAGCGGAGAGCTTTGGTACGAGCAGTACTTC. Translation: CASSVGPPSGELWYEQYF.

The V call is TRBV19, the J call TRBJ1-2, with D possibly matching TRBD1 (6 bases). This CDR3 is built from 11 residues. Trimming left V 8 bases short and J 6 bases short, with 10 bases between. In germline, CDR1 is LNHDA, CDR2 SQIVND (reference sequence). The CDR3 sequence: CASGQYNGYTF. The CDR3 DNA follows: TGTGCCAGTGGACAGTACAATGGCTACACCTTC.

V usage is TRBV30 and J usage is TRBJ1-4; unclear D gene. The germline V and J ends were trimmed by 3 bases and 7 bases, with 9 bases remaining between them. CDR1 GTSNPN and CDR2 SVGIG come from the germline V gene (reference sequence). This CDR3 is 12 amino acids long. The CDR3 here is CAWSGRSEKLFF. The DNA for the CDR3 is TGTGCCTGGAGCGGTAGGAGTGAAAAACTGTTTTTT.

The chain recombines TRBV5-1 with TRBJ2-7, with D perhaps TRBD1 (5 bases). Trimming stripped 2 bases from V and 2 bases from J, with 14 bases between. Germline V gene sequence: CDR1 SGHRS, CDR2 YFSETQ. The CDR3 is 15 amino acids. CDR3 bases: TGCGCCAGCAGCTTAGAGCCAGGGTTTCCCTACGAGCAGTACTTC. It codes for CASSLEPGFPYEQYF.

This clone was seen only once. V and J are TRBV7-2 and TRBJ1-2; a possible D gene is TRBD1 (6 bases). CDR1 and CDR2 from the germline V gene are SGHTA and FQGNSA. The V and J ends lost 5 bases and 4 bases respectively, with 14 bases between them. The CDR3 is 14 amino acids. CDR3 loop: CASSPMGASYGYTF. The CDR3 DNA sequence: TGTGCCAGCAGCCCCATGGGGGCTTCCTATGGCTACACCTTC.

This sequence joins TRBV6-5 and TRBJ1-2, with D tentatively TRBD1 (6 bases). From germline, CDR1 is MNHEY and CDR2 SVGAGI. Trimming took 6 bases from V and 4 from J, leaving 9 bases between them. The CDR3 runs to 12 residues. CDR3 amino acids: CASSDRFYGYTF. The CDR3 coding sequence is TGTGCCAGCAGCGACAGGTTCTATGGCTACACCTTC.